The present entry profiles one TCR beta chain with its context. Antigen unknown. CDR1 and CDR2 (germline): LNHNV, YYDKDF (reference sequence). With 3 bases removed from V and 1 base from J, the gap between germline ends came to 12 bases. This CDR3 is 16 amino acids long. This entry belongs to a study of shared clonotypes between healthy human individuals. General study points: Donor scarcity curtailed the genetic and exposure-history diversity represented herein. Non-shared clonotypes showed lower generation probabilities than clonotypes common to all four donors. Larger richness was generally estimated for naive than memory subsets.

The data were produced by immunoSEQ multiplex PCR, yet TCRdb's version contains in-frame clones alone and is incomplete. The sample shows about 960,000 clones, 60% to 85% of them seen only once. V is TRBV15 and J is TRBJ2-2, with D uncertain. The sample taken for sequencing was memory CD4+ T cells sorted from blood. Noted subset: CD45RA-negative fraction. The clonotype was recovered from a man aged 18 to 35 in good health. CDR3: CATSSFLVGNTGELFF. The CDR3 DNA follows: TGTGCCACCAGCAGCTTTCTGGTCGGGAACACCGGGGAGCTGTTTTTT.